This TCR beta chain is drawn from a study of blood T cell repertoires in COVID-19. CDR1 and CDR2 (germline): LGHDT, YNNKEL (reference sequence). The CDR3 has 18 residues. V lost 0 bases and J 4 bases, leaving 18 bases between the germline ends. Assay: immunoSEQ multiplex PCR; the TCRdb copy retains only in-frame clones and omits some. In the table there are about 350,000 clones, 88% of which are singletons. Sequenced material: peripheral blood. This clonotype was sampled from a woman between 70 and 85 years old with COVID-19, enrolled during active disease. This rearrangement joins TRBV3-1 (or the pseudogene TRBV3-2) to TRBJ1-4; D gene unclear. The CDR3 loop reads CASSQDQDLGGINEKLFF. The CDR3, as DNA: TGTGCCAGCAGCCAAGATCAAGATTTGGGAGGGATTAATGAAAAACTGTTTTTT.